This T cell receptor (beta chain) was sequenced for a study of Graves' ophthalmopathy and Graves' hyperthyroidism. Study results and limitations: The blood repertoire also included most expanded thyroid clonotypes above 0.001 frequency. Both an approximately 70% sensitivity and an approximately 72% specificity characterized the model's predictions of ophthalmopathy progression.

The table lists this clonotype with a few counts. Its antigen is unidentified. RNA transcripts were the source from which TCR beta CDR3 regions were amplified. First-round RT-PCR relied on HTBI primers, and a second-round multiplex PCR came next. TCRdb re-called the multiplex PCR reads through MiXCR, storing one row per CDR3 protein. The table records roughly 600,000 distinct CDR3 sequences, about two fifths of them present only once. Certain patients were not enrolled. These were patients with other autoimmune diseases, uncontrolled infections, pregnancy or lactation. As diagnostic evidence, clinical symptoms, serum thyroxine, TRAb, thyroid ultrasound and orbital computed tomography were relied upon. Sequencing used peripheral blood or thyroid tissue (not recorded which). This sequence originates from an adult man with Graves' hyperthyroidism.

The DNA of the CDR3 is TGTGCCAGCAGTGACCCGAGGACCGGGGAGCTGTTTTTT. This codes for CASSDPRTGELFF. The J gene is TRBJ2-2, the V gene TRBV6-4; D is ambiguous. Trimming removed 2 bases from V and 5 bases from J, with 6 bases in between. The CDR3 consists of 13 residues. Looked up from germline, CDR1 is MRHNA and CDR2 is SNTAGT.